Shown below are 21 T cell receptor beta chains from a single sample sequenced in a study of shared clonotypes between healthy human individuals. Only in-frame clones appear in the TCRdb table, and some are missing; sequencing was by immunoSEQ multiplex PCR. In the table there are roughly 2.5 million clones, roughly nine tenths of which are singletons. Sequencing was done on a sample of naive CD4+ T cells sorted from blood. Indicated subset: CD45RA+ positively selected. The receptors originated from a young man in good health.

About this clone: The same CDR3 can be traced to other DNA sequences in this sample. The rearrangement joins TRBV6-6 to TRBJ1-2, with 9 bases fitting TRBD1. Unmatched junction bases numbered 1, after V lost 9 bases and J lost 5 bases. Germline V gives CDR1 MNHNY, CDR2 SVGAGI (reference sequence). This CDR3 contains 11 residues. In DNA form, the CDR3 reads TGTGCCAGTGGACAGGGGTATGGCTACACCTTC. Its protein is CASGQGYGYTF.

CDR3 sequence (DNA): TGTGCCTGGAGTGGTGGGACAGGGGGCTTCTATAGCAATCAGCCCCAGCATTTT. Protein: CAWSGGTGGFYSNQPQHF. V gene TRBV30 combines with J gene TRBJ1-5; 12 bases map to TRBD1. This CDR3 spans 18 amino acids. J was trimmed by 0 bases and V by 1 base; bases with no gene match: 7. CDR1 and CDR2 from the germline V gene are GTSNPN and SVGIG (reference sequence).

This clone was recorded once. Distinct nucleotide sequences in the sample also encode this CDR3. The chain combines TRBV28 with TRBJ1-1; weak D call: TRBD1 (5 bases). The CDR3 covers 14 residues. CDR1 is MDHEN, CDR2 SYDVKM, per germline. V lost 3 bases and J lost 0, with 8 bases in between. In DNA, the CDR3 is TGTGCCAGCAGTTTGGGGGGTCTGAACACTGAAGCTTTCTTT. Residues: CASSLGGLNTEAFF.

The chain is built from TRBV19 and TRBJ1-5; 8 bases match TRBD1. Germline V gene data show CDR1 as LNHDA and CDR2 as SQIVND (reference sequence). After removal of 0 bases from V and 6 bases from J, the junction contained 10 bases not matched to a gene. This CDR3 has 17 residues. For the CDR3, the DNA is TGTGCCAGTAGTATAGATTCCTTCGGACAGGGAATTCAGCCCCAGCATTTT. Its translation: CASSIDSFGQGIQPQHF.

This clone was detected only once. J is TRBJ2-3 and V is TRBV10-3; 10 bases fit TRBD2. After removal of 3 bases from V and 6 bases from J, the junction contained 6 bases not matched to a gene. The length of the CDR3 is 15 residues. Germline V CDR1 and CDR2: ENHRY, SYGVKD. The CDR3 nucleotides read TGTGCCATCAGTGAAGGGACTAGCGTTCGCGATACGCAGTATTTT. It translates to CAISEGTSVRDTQYF.

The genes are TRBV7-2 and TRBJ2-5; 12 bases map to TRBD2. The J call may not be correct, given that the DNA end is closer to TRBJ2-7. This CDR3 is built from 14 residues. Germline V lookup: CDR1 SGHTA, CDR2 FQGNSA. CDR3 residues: CASRTSGSSYEQYF. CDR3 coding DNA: TGTGCCAGCAGGACTAGCGGGAGTTCCTACGAGCAGTACTTC.

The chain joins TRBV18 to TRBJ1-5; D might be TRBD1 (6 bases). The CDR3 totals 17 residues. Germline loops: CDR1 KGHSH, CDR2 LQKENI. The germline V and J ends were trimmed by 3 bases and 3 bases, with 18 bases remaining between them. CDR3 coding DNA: TGTGCCAGCTCACCGGTTCTTCTCACAGGGACCAATCAGCCCCAGCATTTT. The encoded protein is CASSPVLLTGTNQPQHF.

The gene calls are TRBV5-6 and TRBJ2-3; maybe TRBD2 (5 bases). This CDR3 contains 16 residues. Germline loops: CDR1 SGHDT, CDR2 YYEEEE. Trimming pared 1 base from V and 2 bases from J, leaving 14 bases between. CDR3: CASSLTGKSSTDTQYF. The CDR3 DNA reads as TGTGCCAGCAGCTTGACCGGGAAAAGCTCCACAGATACGCAGTATTTT.

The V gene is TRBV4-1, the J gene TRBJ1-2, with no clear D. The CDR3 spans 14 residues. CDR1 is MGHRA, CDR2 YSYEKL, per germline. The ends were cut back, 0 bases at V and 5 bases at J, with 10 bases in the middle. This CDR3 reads CASSQDRGGYGYTF. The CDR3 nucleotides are TGCGCCAGCAGCCAAGATCGGGGAGGTTATGGCTACACCTTC.

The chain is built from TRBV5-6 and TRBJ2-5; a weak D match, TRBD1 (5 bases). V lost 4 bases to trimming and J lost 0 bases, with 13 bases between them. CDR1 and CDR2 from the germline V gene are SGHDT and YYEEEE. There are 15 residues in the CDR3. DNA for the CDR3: TGTGCCAGCAGCCTCTGGACACCCTACCAAGAGACCCAGTACTTC. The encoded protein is CASSLWTPYQETQYF. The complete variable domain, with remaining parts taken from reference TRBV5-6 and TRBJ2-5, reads DAGVTQSPTHLIKTRGQQVTLRCSPKSGHDTVSWYQQALGQGPQFIFQYYEEEERQRGNFPDRFSGHQFPNYSSELNVNALLLGDSALYLCASSLWTPYQETQYFGPGTRLLVL.

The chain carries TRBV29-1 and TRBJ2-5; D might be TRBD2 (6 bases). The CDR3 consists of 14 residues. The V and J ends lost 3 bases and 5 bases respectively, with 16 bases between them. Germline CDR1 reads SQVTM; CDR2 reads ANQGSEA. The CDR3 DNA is TGCAGCGTTGACCTCCGGGACTGGGGGGAGACCCAGTACTTC. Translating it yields CSVDLRDWGETQYF.

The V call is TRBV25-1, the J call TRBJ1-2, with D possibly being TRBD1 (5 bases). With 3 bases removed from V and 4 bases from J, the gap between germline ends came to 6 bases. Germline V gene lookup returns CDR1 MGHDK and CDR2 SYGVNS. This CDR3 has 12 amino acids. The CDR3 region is CASSDQGYGYTF. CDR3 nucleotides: TGTGCCAGCAGTGACCAGGGCTATGGCTACACCTTC.

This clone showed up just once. The CDR3 loop reads CASSKTGLYEQYF. CDR3 nucleotide sequence: TGTGCCAGCAGCAAGACAGGCTTGTACGAGCAGTACTTC. V and J are TRBV7-2 and TRBJ2-7; the D gene is possibly TRBD1 (6 bases). V lost 5 bases to trimming and J lost 4 bases, with 12 bases between them. This CDR3 comprises 13 residues. Germline CDR1 reads SGHTA; CDR2 reads FQGNSA.

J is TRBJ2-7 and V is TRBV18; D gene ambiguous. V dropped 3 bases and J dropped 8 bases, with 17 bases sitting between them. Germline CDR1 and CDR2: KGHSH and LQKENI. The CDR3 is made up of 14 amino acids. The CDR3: CASSPGVENSQQYF. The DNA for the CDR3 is TGTGCCAGCTCACCGGGCGTGGAGAACAGCCAGCAGTACTTC.

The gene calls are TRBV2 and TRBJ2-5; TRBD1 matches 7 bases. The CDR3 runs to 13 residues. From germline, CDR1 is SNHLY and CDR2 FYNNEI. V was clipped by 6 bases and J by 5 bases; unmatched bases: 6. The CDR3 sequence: CASRKGAGETQYF. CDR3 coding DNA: TGTGCCAGCAGAAAGGGGGCGGGCGAGACCCAGTACTTC.

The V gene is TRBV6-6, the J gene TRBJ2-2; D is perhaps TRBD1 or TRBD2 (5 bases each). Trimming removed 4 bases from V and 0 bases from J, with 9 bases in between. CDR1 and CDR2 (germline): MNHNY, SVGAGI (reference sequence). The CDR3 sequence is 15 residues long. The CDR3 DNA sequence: TGTGCCAGCAGTTGGGACGGCGCGAACACCGGGGAGCTGTTTTTT. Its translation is CASSWDGANTGELFF.

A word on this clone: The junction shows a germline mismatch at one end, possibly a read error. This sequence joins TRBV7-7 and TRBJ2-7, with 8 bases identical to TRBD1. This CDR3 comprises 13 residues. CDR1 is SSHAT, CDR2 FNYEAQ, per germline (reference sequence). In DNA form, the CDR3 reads TGTGCTAGCAGCCGGGGACAGGCCTACGAGCAGTACTTC. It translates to CASSRGQAYEQYF.

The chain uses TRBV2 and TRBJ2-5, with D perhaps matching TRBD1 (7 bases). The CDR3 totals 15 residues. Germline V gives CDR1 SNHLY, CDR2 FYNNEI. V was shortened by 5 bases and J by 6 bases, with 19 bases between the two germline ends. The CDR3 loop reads CASSTLRGAWKTQYF. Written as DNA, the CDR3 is TGTGCCAGCAGTACCCTCAGGGGGGCTTGGAAGACCCAGTACTTC.

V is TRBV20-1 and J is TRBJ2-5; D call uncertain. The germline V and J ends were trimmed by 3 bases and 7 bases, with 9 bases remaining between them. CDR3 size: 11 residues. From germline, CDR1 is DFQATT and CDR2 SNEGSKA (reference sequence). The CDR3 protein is CSASAAGTQYF. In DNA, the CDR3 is TGCAGTGCTAGTGCAGCAGGGACCCAGTACTTC.

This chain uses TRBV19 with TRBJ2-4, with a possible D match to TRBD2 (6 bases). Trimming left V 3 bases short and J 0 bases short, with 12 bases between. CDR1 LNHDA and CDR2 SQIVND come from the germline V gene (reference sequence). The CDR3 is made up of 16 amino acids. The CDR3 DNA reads TGTGCCAGTAGTATGTTGCGGGGCCTAGCCAAAAACATTCAGTACTTC. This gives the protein CASSMLRGLAKNIQYF. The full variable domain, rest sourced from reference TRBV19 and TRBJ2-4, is DGGITQSPKYLFRKEGQNVTLSCEQNLNHDAMYWYRQDPGQGLRLIYYSQIVNDFQKGDIAEGYSVSREKKESFPLTVTSAQKNPTAFYLCASSMLRGLAKNIQYFGAGTRLSVL.

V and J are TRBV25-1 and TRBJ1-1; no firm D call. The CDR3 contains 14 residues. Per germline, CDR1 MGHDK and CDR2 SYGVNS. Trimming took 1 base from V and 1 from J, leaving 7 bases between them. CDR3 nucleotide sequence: TGTGCCAGCAGTGAATTAGGTAGGAACACTGAAGCTTTCTTT. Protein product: CASSELGRNTEAFF.